This passage covers 13 T cell receptor beta chains from one sample sequenced in a study of cytomegalovirus exposure and HLA in healthy donors. The PCR made use of 60 Vbeta and 13 Jbeta primers. Profiled with immunoSEQ multiplex PCR; TCRdb holds only in-frame clones, not every one. This sample carries approximately 210,000 clones, with roughly 0.98% going to the ten biggest clones. What was sequenced was PBMCs. These receptors were taken from a woman between 25 and 40 years old in good health and CMV-seropositive.

The rearrangement links TRBV4-3 to TRBJ1-2; 7 positions match TRBD1. Germline lookup yields CDR1 LGHNA and CDR2 YSLEER. The CDR3 is made up of 14 amino acids. The J segment lost 11 bases and the V segment lost 0 bases, leaving 9 bases of the junction unmatched. The DNA of the CDR3 is TGCGCCAGCAGCCAAGATTCCCACGACAGGGCTTACACCTTC. As protein: CASSQDSHDRAYTF.

The CDR3 loop reads CASSLYSLSYEQYF. DNA for the CDR3: TGTGCCAGCAGTTTATACTCCCTTTCCTACGAGCAGTACTTC. V gene TRBV27 combines with J gene TRBJ2-7; no definite D call. This CDR3 comprises 14 residues. Looked up from germline, CDR1 is MNHEY and CDR2 is SMNVEV (reference sequence). Trimming removed 1 base from V and 1 base from J, with 8 bases in between.

The genes are TRBV2 and TRBJ2-7; perhaps TRBD1 as D (5 bases). Germline CDR1 SNHLY, CDR2 FYNNEI. V gave up 7 bases and J gave up 5 bases, with 15 bases separating them. CDR3 length equals 13 residues. The CDR3 sequence: CASTDWQGDEQYF. CDR3 DNA: TGTGCCAGCACCGACTGGCAGGGCGACGAGCAGTACTTC.

The chain joins TRBV19 to TRBJ1-5; 10 nucleotides align to TRBD1. Germline V gene lookup returns CDR1 LNHDA and CDR2 SQIVND (reference sequence). The CDR3 is 15 amino acids. The ends lost 3 bases at V and 5 bases at J; junction bases unmatched: 4. The CDR3 coding sequence is TGTGCCAGTAGTATCAGGACAGGGGGTCATCAGCCCCAGCATTTT. Protein sequence: CASSIRTGGHQPQHF.

V usage is TRBV7-8 and J usage is TRBJ2-2, with 8 bases lining up with TRBD1. V lost 5 bases and J lost 4; bases outside the gene matches: 9. CDR1 is SGHVS, CDR2 FQNEAQ, per germline. The CDR3 contains 16 residues. Here the CDR3 DNA reads TGTGCCAGCAGCCATTTTAGACAGGGGTTCACCGGGGAGCTGTTTTTT. It codes for CASSHFRQGFTGELFF.

The chain carries TRBV5-1 and TRBJ1-3; no clear D. This CDR3 has 13 amino acids. CDR1 SGHRS and CDR2 YFSETQ come from the germline V gene. V was trimmed by 0 bases and J by 4 bases, leaving 5 bases between them. The chain's CDR3 is CASSLAEGNTIYF. The DNA of the CDR3 is TGCGCCAGCAGCTTGGCCGAGGGAAACACCATATATTTT. Filled out from reference TRBV5-1 and TRBJ1-3, the complete variable domain reads KAGVTQTPRYLIKTRGQQVTLSCSPISGHRSVSWYQQTPGQGLQFLFEYFSETQRNKGNFPGRFSGRQFSNSRSEMNVSTLELGDSALYLCASSLAEGNTIYFGEGSWLTVV.

V usage is TRBV30 and J usage is TRBJ1-1, with a possible D match to TRBD1 (6 bases). Germline V gene data show CDR1 as GTSNPN and CDR2 as SVGIG (reference sequence). CDR3 size: 15 residues. Trimming removed 0 bases at V and 3 bases at J, with 14 bases between. DNA of the CDR3: TGTGCCTGGAGTGTACAGGGAAAGGGGCACACTGAAGCTTTCTTT. Translated, it gives CAWSVQGKGHTEAFF.

The CDR3 nucleotides are TGTGCCAGCAGCGGAGGGGCTACAGGGGGCGCAGATACGCAGTATTTT. Amino acid sequence: CASSGGATGGADTQYF. The chain is built from TRBV7-9 and TRBJ2-3; the match to TRBD1 covers 9 bases. CDR3 size: 16 residues. Germline-derived CDR1 and CDR2 are SEHNR and FQNEAQ (reference sequence). The V segment lost 5 bases and the J segment 4 bases; nucleotides outside the gene matches: 10.

V usage is TRBV5-1 and J usage is TRBJ1-1, with 11 bases that match TRBD1. Per the germline V gene, CDR1 is SGHRS and CDR2 is YFSETQ. Trimming at V came to 4 bases and at J to 11 bases, leaving 7 bases not matched to a gene. This CDR3 has 13 residues. CDR3 residues: CASSRGDRGGAFF. CDR3 DNA: TGCGCCAGCAGCCGAGGGGACAGGGGGGGGGCTTTCTTT. The full variable domain, rest sourced from reference TRBV5-1 and TRBJ1-1, is KAGVTQTPRYLIKTRGQQVTLSCSPISGHRSVSWYQQTPGQGLQFLFEYFSETQRNKGNFPGRFSGRQFSNSRSEMNVSTLELGDSALYLCASSRGDRGGAFFGQGTRLTVV.

V and J are TRBV20-1 and TRBJ1-2; no firm D call. Germline V gene data show CDR1 as DFQATT and CDR2 as SNEGSKA (reference sequence). Trimming shortened V by 6 bases and J by 2 bases, and 4 bases separated the two germline ends. This CDR3 region has 10 residues. The CDR3 loop reads CSAQNYGYTF. Written as DNA, the CDR3 is TGCAGTGCACAAAACTATGGCTACACCTTC.

The chain recombines TRBV6-1 with TRBJ2-2; tentative D call: TRBD2 (6 bases). The CDR3 runs 14 residues. Per germline, CDR1 MNHNS and CDR2 SASEGT. Trimming cost V 6 bases and J 5 bases, with 13 bases left between them. CDR3 sequence (DNA): TGTGCCAGCAGCTCTCTAGCGATGACCGGGGAGCTGTTTTTT. It codes for CASSSLAMTGELFF.

V is TRBV10-1 and J is TRBJ2-7; no definite D call. From germline, CDR1 is WNHNN and CDR2 SYGVQD (reference sequence). The length of the CDR3 is 12 residues. The V and J ends lost 4 bases and 3 bases respectively, with 7 bases between them. This CDR3 is CASSGTYYEQYF. The DNA of the CDR3 is TGCGCCAGCAGTGGCACATACTACGAGCAGTACTTC.

V is TRBV7-8 and J is TRBJ1-4; 10 bases fit TRBD1. Per the germline V gene, CDR1 is SGHVS and CDR2 is FQNEAQ. CDR3 length: 15 amino acids. Germline trimming cut 5 bases from V and 8 bases from J; bases unmatched to any gene: 8. CDR3 coding DNA: TGTGCCAGCAGCCTGCGACAGGGGGCTCGGGAAAAACTGTTTTTT. It translates to CASSLRQGAREKLFF.